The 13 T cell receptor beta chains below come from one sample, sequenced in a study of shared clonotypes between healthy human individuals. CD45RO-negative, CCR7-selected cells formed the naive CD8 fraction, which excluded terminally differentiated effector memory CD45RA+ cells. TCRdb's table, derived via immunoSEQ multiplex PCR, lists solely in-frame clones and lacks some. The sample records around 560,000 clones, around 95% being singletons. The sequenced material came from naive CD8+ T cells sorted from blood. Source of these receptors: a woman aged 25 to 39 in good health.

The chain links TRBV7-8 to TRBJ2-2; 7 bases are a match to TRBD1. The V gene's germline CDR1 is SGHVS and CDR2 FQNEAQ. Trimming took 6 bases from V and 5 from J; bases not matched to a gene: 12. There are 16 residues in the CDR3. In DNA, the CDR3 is TGTGCCAGCAGGGGGGATTCGACAGGGTATACCGGGGAGCTGTTTTTT. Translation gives CASRGDSTGYTGELFF.

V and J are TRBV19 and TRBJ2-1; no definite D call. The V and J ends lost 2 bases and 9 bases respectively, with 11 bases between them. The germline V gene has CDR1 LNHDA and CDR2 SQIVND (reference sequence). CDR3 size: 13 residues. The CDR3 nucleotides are TGTGCCAGTAGTATACTTGAGACTGGTGAGCAGTTCTTC. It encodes CASSILETGEQFF.

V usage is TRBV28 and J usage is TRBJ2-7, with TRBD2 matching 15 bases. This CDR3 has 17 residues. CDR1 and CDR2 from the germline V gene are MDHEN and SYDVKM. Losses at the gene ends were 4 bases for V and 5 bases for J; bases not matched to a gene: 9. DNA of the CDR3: TGTGCCAGCAGTTCTGGGACTAGCGGGAGGAGTGGCAACGAGCAGTACTTC. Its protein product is CASSSGTSGRSGNEQYF.

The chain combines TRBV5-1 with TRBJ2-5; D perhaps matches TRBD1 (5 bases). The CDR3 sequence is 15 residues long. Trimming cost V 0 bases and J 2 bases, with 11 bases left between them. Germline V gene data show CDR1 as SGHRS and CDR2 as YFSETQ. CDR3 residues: CASSLVARQQETQYF. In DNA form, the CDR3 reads TGCGCCAGCAGCTTGGTTGCCAGACAGCAAGAGACCCAGTACTTC.

CDR3 amino acids: CASSRPGLAASYEQYF. CDR3 sequence (DNA): TGTGCCAGCAGCCGACCTGGACTAGCGGCTTCCTACGAGCAGTACTTC. The V gene is TRBV14, the J gene TRBJ2-7; 10 nucleotides agree with TRBD2. Germline assignment: CDR1 SGHDN and CDR2 FVKESK. The CDR3 is 16 residues long. Germline trimming cut 4 bases from V and 1 base from J; bases unmatched to any gene: 7. Variable domain in full (rest from reference TRBV14 and TRBJ2-7): EAGVTQFPSHSVIEKGQTVTLRCDPISGHDNLYWYRRVMGKEIKFLLHFVKESKQDESGMPNNRFLAERTGGTYSTLKVQPAELEDSGVYFCASSRPGLAASYEQYFGPGTRLTVT.

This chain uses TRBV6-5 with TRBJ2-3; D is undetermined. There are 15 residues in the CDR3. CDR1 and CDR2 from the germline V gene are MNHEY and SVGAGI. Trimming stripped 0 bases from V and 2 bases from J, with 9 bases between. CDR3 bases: TGTGCCAGCAGTTACTCGAACTGGAACACAGATACGCAGTATTTT. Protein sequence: CASSYSNWNTDTQYF.

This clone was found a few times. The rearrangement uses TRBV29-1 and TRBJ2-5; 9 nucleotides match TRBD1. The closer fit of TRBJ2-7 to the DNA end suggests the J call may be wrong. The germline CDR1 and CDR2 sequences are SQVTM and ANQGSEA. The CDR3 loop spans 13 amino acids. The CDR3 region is CSVVGQGTYEQYF. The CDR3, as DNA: TGCAGCGTTGTGGGACAGGGTACGTACGAGCAGTACTTC.

The CDR3 sequence: CASSGVSRTGELFF. The CDR3 DNA follows: TGTGCCAGCAGCGGGGTCTCGAGGACCGGGGAGCTGTTTTTT. The chain recombines TRBV7-9 with TRBJ2-2; D unclear. In germline, CDR1 is SEHNR, CDR2 FQNEAQ (reference sequence). Deletions cut 5 bases from V and 5 bases from J, with 12 bases between. This CDR3 is built from 14 residues.

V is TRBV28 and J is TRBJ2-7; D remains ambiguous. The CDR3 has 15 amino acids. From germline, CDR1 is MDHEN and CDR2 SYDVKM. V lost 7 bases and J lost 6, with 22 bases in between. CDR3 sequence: CASTPNPAKLTEQYF. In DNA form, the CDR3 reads TGTGCCAGCACCCCCAACCCGGCCAAGCTCACCGAGCAGTACTTC.

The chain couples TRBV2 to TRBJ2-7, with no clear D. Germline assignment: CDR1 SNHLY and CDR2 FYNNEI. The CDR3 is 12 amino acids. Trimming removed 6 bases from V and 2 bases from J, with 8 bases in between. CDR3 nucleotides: TGTGCCAGCAGCGACGGAGCCTACGAGCAGTACTTC. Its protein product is CASSDGAYEQYF.

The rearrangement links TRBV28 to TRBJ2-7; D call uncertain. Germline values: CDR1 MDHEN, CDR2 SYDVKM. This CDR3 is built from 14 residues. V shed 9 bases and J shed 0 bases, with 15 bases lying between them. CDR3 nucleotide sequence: TGTGCCAGGACGAGGAAGGCCTTCTCCTACGAGCAGTACTTC. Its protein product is CARTRKAFSYEQYF.

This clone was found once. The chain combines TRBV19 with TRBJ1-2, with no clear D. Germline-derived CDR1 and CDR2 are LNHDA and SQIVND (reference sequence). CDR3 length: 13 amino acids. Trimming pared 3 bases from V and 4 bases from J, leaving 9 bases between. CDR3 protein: CASSIGFVYGYTF. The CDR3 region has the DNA TGTGCCAGTAGTATCGGATTCGTCTATGGCTACACCTTC.

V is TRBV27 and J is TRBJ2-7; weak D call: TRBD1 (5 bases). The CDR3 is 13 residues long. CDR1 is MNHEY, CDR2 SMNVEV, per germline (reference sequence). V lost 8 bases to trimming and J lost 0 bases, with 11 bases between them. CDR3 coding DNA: TGTGCCAGCCAGTCGACAGTCTCCTACGAGCAGTACTTC. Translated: CASQSTVSYEQYF.